These T cell receptor beta chains were read from a single sample in a study of T cells after yellow fever vaccination. MiXCR was run by TCRdb on the 5' RACE reads, yielding one entry per CDR3 protein. The sample carries approximately 300,000 distinct CDR3 sequences, around 10% recorded once. This sample comprised CD4+ T cells sorted from PBMCs, obtained 45 days after the yellow fever booster vaccination. These receptors all stem from a man younger than 35 who received the YFV17D yellow fever vaccine. The CDR3 runs from the conserved cysteine through the conserved F or W. A D gene is named only where the DNA matches it firmly. Only part of the rows carry a size: once, few, many, or a class if the clone is expanded.

D,V,J,size,CDR3,DNA
-,TRBV12-3/TRBV12-4,TRBJ2-1,few,CASSPQLGEQFF,TGTGCCAGCAGTCCGCAGCTGGGTGAGCAGTTCTTC
-,TRBV6-5,TRBJ1-1,once,CASRQGRVVDTEAFF,TGTGCCAGCAGGCAGGGGAGGGTGGTAGACACTGAAGCTTTCTTT
-,TRBV10-3,TRBJ2-3,-,CAISDAGTKTDTQYF,TGTGCCATCAGTGATGCAGGGACCAAAACAGATACGCAGTATTTT
TRBD2,TRBV7-2,TRBJ2-1,few,CASSLGGLRGGMNEQFF,TGTGCCAGCAGCTTAGGGGGGTTGCGGGGGGGCATGAATGAGCAGTTCTTC
-,TRBV19,TRBJ1-6,-,CASSVGDSPLHF,TGTGCCAGTAGTGTAGGGGATTCACCCCTCCACTTT
TRBD2,TRBV7-3,TRBJ2-3,-,CASSPSPGGSADTQYF,TGTGCCAGCAGCCCATCTCCGGGGGGGTCCGCAGATACGCAGTATTTT
TRBD1,TRBV6-5,TRBJ1-5,-,CASSRPGTGQPQHF,TGTGCCAGCAGCCGTCCCGGGACAGGTCAGCCCCAGCATTTT
TRBD2,TRBV7-6,TRBJ2-7,few,CASSLQRGGSYEQYF,TGTGCCAGCAGCTTACAGCGGGGGGGCTCCTACGAGCAGTACTTC
-,TRBV3-1,TRBJ2-3,-,CASSQGFFQRTDTQYF,TGTGCCAGCAGCCAAGGGTTTTTCCAACGCACAGATACGCAGTATTTT
-,TRBV7-6,TRBJ2-3,many,CASSPGQTDTQYF,TGTGCCAGCAGCCCCGGACAGACAGATACGCAGTATTTT
-,TRBV12-3/TRBV12-4,TRBJ2-1,-,CASSLDSFTRGFF,TGTGCCAGCAGTTTAGACAGTTTTACGCGCGGGTTCTTC
-,TRBV20-1,TRBJ1-2,-,CSASPGPAYGYTF,TGCAGTGCTAGTCCGGGGCCGGCCTATGGCTACACCTTC
-,TRBV9,TRBJ2-1,-,CASSVERAYNEQFF,TGTGCCAGCAGCGTAGAACGGGCCTACAATGAGCAGTTCTTC
-,TRBV5-1,TRBJ1-1,-,CASSPRAGETTEAFF,TGCGCCAGCAGCCCTCGGGCAGGGGAGACCACTGAAGCTTTCTTT
-,TRBV19,TRBJ2-3,-,CASSPGITGVSTDTQYF,TGTGCCAGTAGTCCCGGCATCACCGGGGTCAGCACAGATACGCAGTATTTT
TRBD2,TRBV4-3,TRBJ2-3,-,CASSQEGRADTQYF,TGCGCCAGCAGCCAAGAGGGGAGGGCAGATACGCAGTATTTT
TRBD2,TRBV19,TRBJ2-7,-,CASSTWTSAHEQYF,TGTGCCAGTAGTACTTGGACTAGCGCCCACGAGCAGTACTTC
TRBD2,TRBV6-2/TRBV6-3,TRBJ2-5,-,CASNPGGVKTQYF,TGTGCCAGCAATCCGGGGGGGGTGAAGACCCAGTACTTC
-,TRBV15,TRBJ1-1,-,CATSRDIQVITEAFF,TGTGCCACCAGCAGAGATATCCAGGTCATCACTGAAGCTTTCTTT
-,TRBV15,TRBJ2-1,-,CATSRVGTRGDNEQFF,TGTGCCACCAGCAGAGTGGGGACCAGGGGAGACAATGAGCAGTTCTTC
-,TRBV7-2,TRBJ2-1,many,CASSFMSEQFF,TGTGCCAGCAGCTTTATGAGTGAGCAGTTCTTC
TRBD1,TRBV12-3/TRBV12-4,TRBJ1-5,-,CASSLSGTGVQPQHF,TGTGCCAGCAGTTTAAGCGGGACAGGGGTTCAGCCCCAGCATTTT
-,TRBV6-5,TRBJ1-4,few,CASSYSPGHGEKLFF,TGTGCCAGCAGTTACTCCCCCGGGCACGGCGAAAAACTGTTTTTT
-,TRBV6-5,TRBJ1-5,many,CASSATGLVVSNQPQHF,TGTGCCAGCAGTGCAACAGGGTTAGTGGTGAGCAATCAGCCCCAGCATTTT
-,TRBV5-6,TRBJ2-3,-,CASSLGRVASTDTQYF,TGTGCCAGCAGCTTAGGGCGAGTAGCAAGCACAGATACGCAGTATTTT
-,TRBV5-6,TRBJ1-5,-,CASSLFQGNQPQHF,TGTGCCAGCAGCTTGTTTCAGGGGAATCAGCCCCAGCATTTT
-,TRBV7-9,TRBJ1-2,few,CASSFEVPNYGYTF,TGTGCCAGCAGCTTTGAGGTCCCTAACTATGGCTACACCTTC
-,TRBV10-3,TRBJ2-3,many,CAIRVVDTQYF,TGTGCCATCAGAGTTGTAGATACGCAGTATTTT
TRBD1,TRBV27,TRBJ1-2,few,CASSGTGDGYTF,TGTGCCAGCAGCGGGACAGGGGATGGCTACACCTTC
TRBD1,TRBV3-1,TRBJ1-2,-,CASSQGQGRDTF,TGTGCCAGCAGCCAAGGACAGGGCCGAGACACCTTC
-,TRBV6-1,TRBJ1-2,many,CASSRSGQGTNYGYTF,TGTGCCAGCAGTCGAAGTGGGCAGGGGACTAACTATGGCTACACCTTC
-,TRBV6-2/TRBV6-3,TRBJ1-5,-,CASSSGGLLLPQHF,TGTGCCAGCAGCTCCGGGGGGCTTCTATTGCCCCAGCATTTT
-,TRBV20-1,TRBJ2-5,-,CSASKMEQVETQYF,TGCAGTGCTAGTAAGATGGAGCAAGTGGAAACCCAGTACTTC
-,TRBV7-2,TRBJ2-5,few,CASSLADRRISQETQYF,TGTGCCAGCAGCTTAGCCGACAGGAGGATAAGCCAAGAGACCCAGTACTTC
-,TRBV4-3,TRBJ1-6,-,CASSQDLRTDGSPLHF,TGCGCCAGCAGCCAAGATCTGAGGACCGACGGTTCACCCCTCCACTTT
TRBD1,TRBV11-2,TRBJ2-3,many,CASSPDRGSTDTQYF,TGTGCCAGCAGCCCCGACAGGGGTAGCACAGATACGCAGTATTTT
TRBD1,TRBV2,TRBJ1-6,many,CASRDRASSYNSPLHF,TGTGCCAGCAGGGACAGGGCCAGCTCCTATAATTCACCCCTCCACTTT
-,TRBV20-1,TRBJ2-2,-,CSAPRLGNTGELFF,TGCAGTGCTCCTCGGTTGGGAAACACCGGGGAGCTGTTTTTT
-,TRBV18,TRBJ2-1,-,CASSTGPSSYNEQFF,TGTGCCAGCTCAACGGGGCCTAGCTCCTACAATGAGCAGTTCTTC
-,TRBV18,TRBJ1-4,few,CASSRGTGSNEKLFF,TGTGCCAGCTCTCGTGGGACGGGAAGTAATGAAAAACTGTTTTTT
TRBD2,TRBV20-1,TRBJ2-3,-,CSARDPGTSGDTQYF,TGCAGTGCTAGAGATCCGGGGACTAGCGGAGATACGCAGTATTTT
TRBD1,TRBV6-2/TRBV6-3,TRBJ2-1,-,CASDRGHNEQFF,TGTGCCAGCGACAGGGGGCATAATGAGCAGTTCTTC
-,TRBV7-2,TRBJ2-3,many,CASSLSSDTQYF,TGTGCCAGCAGCTTATCCTCAGATACGCAGTATTTT
-,TRBV6-5,TRBJ1-6,few,CASRTDTHGGSSPLHF,TGTGCCAGCAGGACGGACACCCACGGCGGTAGCTCACCCCTCCACTTT
TRBD1,TRBV24-1,TRBJ1-2,few,CATSSTGVVYTF,TGTGCCACCAGTTCCACAGGGGTGGTCTACACCTTC
-,TRBV4-3,TRBJ1-2,many,CASSQDSESSYGYTF,TGCGCCAGCAGCCAAGACTCAGAGAGTAGCTATGGCTACACCTTC
TRBD1,TRBV18,TRBJ2-3,few,CASKEGQPTDTQYF,TGTGCCAGCAAAGAGGGACAGCCCACAGATACGCAGTATTTT
TRBD2,TRBV7-6,TRBJ2-3,-,CASSRQLAGDTDTQYF,TGTGCCAGCAGCCGCCAGCTAGCGGGGGACACAGATACGCAGTATTTT
-,TRBV5-6,TRBJ1-4,few,CARTFYLQEKLFF,TGTGCCAGAACCTTCTACTTACAGGAAAAACTGTTTTTT
-,TRBV29-1,TRBJ1-5,few,CSVGEVGQPQHF,TGCAGCGTTGGGGAGGTTGGTCAGCCCCAGCATTTT
TRBD1,TRBV20-1,TRBJ1-6,-,CSARTGERGNSPLHF,TGCAGTGCTAGGACAGGGGAAAGAGGTAATTCACCCCTCCACTTT
-,TRBV10-3,TRBJ2-3,few,CAIADPGPLSSTDTQYF,TGTGCCATCGCAGACCCGGGACCACTATCTAGCACAGATACGCAGTATTTT
TRBD1,TRBV10-3,TRBJ2-6,-,CAISEVLWQGVYSGANVLTF,TGTGCCATCAGTGAGGTCCTGTGGCAGGGGGTGTACTCTGGGGCCAACGTCCTGACTTTC
-,TRBV5-6,TRBJ1-1,few,CASSLKVNTEAFF,TGTGCCAGCAGCTTGAAAGTGAACACTGAAGCTTTCTTT
-,TRBV6-5,TRBJ2-7,few,CASKKDWSYEQYF,TGTGCCAGCAAGAAGGATTGGAGCTACGAGCAGTACTTC